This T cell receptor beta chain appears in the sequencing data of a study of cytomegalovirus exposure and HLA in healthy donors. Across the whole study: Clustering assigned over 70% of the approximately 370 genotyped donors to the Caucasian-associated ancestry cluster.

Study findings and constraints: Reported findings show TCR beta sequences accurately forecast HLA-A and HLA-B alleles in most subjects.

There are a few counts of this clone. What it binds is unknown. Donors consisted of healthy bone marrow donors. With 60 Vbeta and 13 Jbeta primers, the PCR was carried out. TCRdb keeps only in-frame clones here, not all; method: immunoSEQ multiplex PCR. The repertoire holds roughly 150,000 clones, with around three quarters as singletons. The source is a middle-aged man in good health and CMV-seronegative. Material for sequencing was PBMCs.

The DNA for the CDR3 is TGTGCCAGTGCCGGACCTACGGGACAGCCCCAGCATTTT. Translation: CASAGPTGQPQHF. The rearrangement uses TRBV5-5 and TRBJ1-5; D unclear. CDR1 and CDR2 from the germline V gene are SGHKS and YYEKEE (reference sequence). The CDR3 length is 13 residues. The V gene lost 8 bases and the J gene lost 7 bases, with 16 bases spanning the gap.